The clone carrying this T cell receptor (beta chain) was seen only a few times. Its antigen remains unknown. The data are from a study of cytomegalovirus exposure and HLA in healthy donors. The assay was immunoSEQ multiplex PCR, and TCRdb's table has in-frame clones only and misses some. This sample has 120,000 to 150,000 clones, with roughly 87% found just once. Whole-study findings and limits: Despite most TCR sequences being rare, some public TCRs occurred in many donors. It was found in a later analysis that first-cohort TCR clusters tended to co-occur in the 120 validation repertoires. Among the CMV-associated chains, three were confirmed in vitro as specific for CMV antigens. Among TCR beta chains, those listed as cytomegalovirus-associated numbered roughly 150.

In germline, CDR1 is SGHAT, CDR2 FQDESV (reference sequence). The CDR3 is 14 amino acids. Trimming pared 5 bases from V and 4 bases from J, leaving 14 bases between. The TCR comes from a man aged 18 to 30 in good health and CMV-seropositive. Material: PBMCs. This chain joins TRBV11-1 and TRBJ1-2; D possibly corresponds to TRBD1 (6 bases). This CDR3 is CASSPRQAGYGYTF. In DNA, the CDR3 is TGTGCCAGCAGCCCACGACAGGCGGGCTATGGCTACACCTTC.